The source of this TCR beta chain is a study of CD8 T cells in ankylosing spondylitis. From germline, CDR1 is SQVTM and CDR2 ANQGSEA. The trim removed 5 bases at V and 5 bases at J, leaving 10 bases unmatched. The CDR3 runs to 15 residues. This clonotype appeared many times. Antigen specificity is unknown. Notes on the study in general: As reported, disease-linked clones showed significant enrichment in matched ankylosing spondylitis synovial fluid. Seven to nine highly homologous variants made up a TCR beta motif, and this motif appeared characteristic of ankylosing spondylitis blood.

TCRdb recomputed calls from the 5' RACE reads with MiXCR, one row per CDR3 protein. The sample includes fewer than 200,000 distinct CDR3 sequences, about 20% of them seen just once. This clonotype was obtained from a male donor aged 10-29 years with ankylosing spondylitis or in good health (not recorded which). Sequenced material: blood, either unsorted or a sorted T cell fraction (not recorded which). This chain connects TRBV29-1 to TRBJ2-2, with TRBD1 matching over 8 bases. DNA for the CDR3: TGCAGCGTTCCCGGACAGGGACTCTCGACCGGGGAGCTGTTTTTT. It translates to CSVPGQGLSTGELFF.